Listed below are T cell receptor beta chains from one sample, sequenced in a study of CD8+ T cells in alopecia areata. Only in-frame clones appear in the TCRdb table, and some are missing; sequencing was by immunoSEQ multiplex PCR. The sample consists of approximately 57,000 clones, around 96% of them appearing once. The sequencing here drew on CD8+ T cells sorted from blood, taken at week 0. Receptors originate from a human donor with alopecia areata. The CDR3 runs from the conserved cysteine through the conserved F or W. The order of the fields is clone size, V gene, CDR3 length, J gene, D gene, CDR3 protein, CDR3 DNA. A D gene is named only where the DNA matches it firmly. The size field is filled for only some rows; it gives once, few, many or a size class.

clone_size: NA; v_call: TRBV6-5; cdr3_length: 13; j_call: TRBJ1-2; d_call: NA; cdr3_aa: CASSDSTYQGYTF; cdr3_nt: TGTGCCAGCAGCGATAGTACTTATCAAGGCTACACCTTC
clone_size: NA; v_call: TRBV5-1; cdr3_length: 14; j_call: TRBJ2-7; d_call: TRBD1; cdr3_aa: CASSAPGQGDEQYF; cdr3_nt: TGCGCCAGCAGCGCCCCGGGACAGGGGGACGAGCAGTACTTC
clone_size: NA; v_call: TRBV4-3; cdr3_length: 17; j_call: TRBJ2-5; d_call: TRBD1; cdr3_aa: CASSQDRGQGLAETQYF; cdr3_nt: TGCGCCAGCAGCCAAGATCGGGGACAGGGGTTGGCGGAGACCCAGTACTTC
clone_size: NA; v_call: TRBV29-1; cdr3_length: 14; j_call: TRBJ2-1; d_call: TRBD1; cdr3_aa: CSVVGDRGYDEQFF; cdr3_nt: TGCAGCGTCGTCGGGGACAGGGGCTACGATGAGCAGTTCTTC
clone_size: NA; v_call: TRBV23-1; cdr3_length: 13; j_call: TRBJ2-3; d_call: NA; cdr3_aa: CASNFMADDTQYF; cdr3_nt: TGCGCCAGCAACTTCATGGCGGATGATACGCAGTATTTT
clone_size: NA; v_call: TRBV5-1; cdr3_length: 12; j_call: TRBJ2-7; d_call: NA; cdr3_aa: CASSLNIYEQYF; cdr3_nt: TGCGCCAGCAGCTTGAACATCTACGAGCAGTACTTC
clone_size: NA; v_call: TRBV11-2; cdr3_length: 12; j_call: TRBJ2-3; d_call: NA; cdr3_aa: CASSYPQDTQYF; cdr3_nt: TGTGCCAGCAGCTATCCCCAAGATACGCAGTATTTT
clone_size: few; v_call: TRBV11-2; cdr3_length: 15; j_call: TRBJ2-2; d_call: NA; cdr3_aa: CASSLPRERTGELFF; cdr3_nt: TGTGCCAGCAGCTTACCCCGTGAACGAACCGGGGAGCTGTTTTTT
clone_size: few; v_call: TRBV19; cdr3_length: 14; j_call: TRBJ2-7; d_call: TRBD2; cdr3_aa: CASSTSGAAYEQYF; cdr3_nt: TGTGCCAGTAGTACCAGCGGGGCCGCCTACGAGCAGTACTTC
clone_size: NA; v_call: TRBV6-1; cdr3_length: 15; j_call: TRBJ2-3; d_call: TRBD2; cdr3_aa: CASSEEAGGTDTQYF; cdr3_nt: TGTGCCAGCAGTGAAGAAGCGGGGGGGACAGATACGCAGTATTTT
clone_size: NA; v_call: TRBV5-1; cdr3_length: 14; j_call: TRBJ2-7; d_call: NA; cdr3_aa: CASSRGEGSYEQYF; cdr3_nt: TGCGCCAGCAGCAGGGGCGAAGGCTCCTACGAGCAGTACTTC
clone_size: NA; v_call: TRBV2; cdr3_length: 16; j_call: TRBJ2-3; d_call: TRBD1; cdr3_aa: CASSDYGDRVTDTQYF; cdr3_nt: TGTGCCAGCAGTGATTATGGGGACAGGGTCACAGATACGCAGTATTTT
clone_size: once; v_call: TRBV4-1; cdr3_length: 12; j_call: TRBJ1-2; d_call: NA; cdr3_aa: CASSGSQPGYTF; cdr3_nt: TGCGCCAGCAGCGGAAGTCAGCCTGGCTACACCTTC
clone_size: NA; v_call: TRBV27; cdr3_length: 14; j_call: TRBJ1-1; d_call: NA; cdr3_aa: CASSLKAMNTEAFF; cdr3_nt: TGTGCCAGCAGTTTAAAGGCGATGAACACTGAAGCTTTCTTT
clone_size: NA; v_call: TRBV27; cdr3_length: 13; j_call: TRBJ2-7; d_call: TRBD2; cdr3_aa: CASSSGAGAEQYF; cdr3_nt: TGTGCCAGCAGCTCCGGCGCGGGAGCCGAGCAGTACTTC
clone_size: NA; v_call: TRBV5-6; cdr3_length: 16; j_call: TRBJ2-7; d_call: TRBD2; cdr3_aa: CASSLAGTSGNYGQYF; cdr3_nt: TGTGCCAGCAGCTTAGCCGGGACTAGCGGCAACTACGGGCAGTACTTC
clone_size: NA; v_call: TRBV10-3; cdr3_length: 15; j_call: TRBJ2-2; d_call: NA; cdr3_aa: CATSEEGENAGELFF; cdr3_nt: TGTGCCACCTCAGAAGAGGGAGAAAATGCCGGGGAGCTGTTTTTT
clone_size: NA; v_call: TRBV29-1; cdr3_length: 15; j_call: TRBJ2-1; d_call: TRBD1; cdr3_aa: CSVARDRGSYNEQFF; cdr3_nt: TGCAGCGTCGCAAGAGACAGGGGCTCCTACAATGAGCAGTTCTTC
clone_size: NA; v_call: TRBV2; cdr3_length: 14; j_call: TRBJ2-1; d_call: TRBD2; cdr3_aa: CASRSGGNFNEQFF; cdr3_nt: TGTGCCAGCAGGAGCGGGGGGAACTTCAATGAGCAGTTCTTC
clone_size: NA; v_call: TRBV19; cdr3_length: 16; j_call: TRBJ2-6; d_call: TRBD1; cdr3_aa: CASRGDRETGANVLTF; cdr3_nt: TGTGCCAGTAGAGGGGACAGGGAAACTGGGGCCAACGTCCTGACTTTC
clone_size: NA; v_call: TRBV5-4; cdr3_length: 14; j_call: TRBJ2-7; d_call: TRBD1; cdr3_aa: CASSSYRQGYEQYF; cdr3_nt: TGTGCCAGCAGCTCCTACAGACAGGGCTACGAGCAGTACTTC
clone_size: NA; v_call: TRBV11-2; cdr3_length: 16; j_call: TRBJ2-7; d_call: TRBD1; cdr3_aa: CASSTEGTGEGYEQYF; cdr3_nt: TGTGCCAGCAGCACCGAGGGGACAGGGGAGGGGTACGAGCAGTACTTC
clone_size: NA; v_call: TRBV4-1; cdr3_length: 17; j_call: TRBJ1-1; d_call: TRBD1; cdr3_aa: CASSQDETGTGMTEAFF; cdr3_nt: TGCGCCAGCAGCCAAGACGAAACCGGGACAGGGATGACTGAAGCTTTCTTT
clone_size: NA; v_call: TRBV9; cdr3_length: 15; j_call: TRBJ1-6; d_call: NA; cdr3_aa: CASSVEAGASSPLHF; cdr3_nt: TGTGCCAGCAGCGTAGAGGCAGGGGCAAGCTCGCCCCTCCACTTT
clone_size: NA; v_call: TRBV9; cdr3_length: 15; j_call: TRBJ2-7; d_call: NA; cdr3_aa: CASSIAGTVVYEQYF; cdr3_nt: TGTGCCAGCAGCATCGCCGGGACTGTCGTTTACGAGCAGTACTTC
clone_size: NA; v_call: TRBV9; cdr3_length: 14; j_call: TRBJ2-3; d_call: NA; cdr3_aa: CASSAEGDTDTQYF; cdr3_nt: TGTGCCAGCAGCGCCGAGGGGGACACAGATACGCAGTATTTT
clone_size: NA; v_call: TRBV6-1; cdr3_length: 16; j_call: TRBJ2-3; d_call: NA; cdr3_aa: CASSEWSAVATDTQYF; cdr3_nt: TGTGCCAGCAGTGAATGGTCGGCAGTGGCGACAGATACGCAGTATTTT
clone_size: NA; v_call: TRBV11-2; cdr3_length: 14; j_call: TRBJ2-3; d_call: NA; cdr3_aa: CAEGAAASTDTQYF; cdr3_nt: TGTGCCGAAGGAGCTGCTGCTAGCACAGATACGCAGTATTTT
clone_size: NA; v_call: TRBV21-1; cdr3_length: 15; j_call: TRBJ2-5; d_call: NA; cdr3_aa: CASSKGGGMGETQYF; cdr3_nt: TGTGCCAGCAGCAAAGGTGGGGGGATGGGGGAGACCCAGTACTTC
clone_size: NA; v_call: TRBV4-3; cdr3_length: 17; j_call: TRBJ2-3; d_call: TRBD2; cdr3_aa: CASSQDLTSGATDTQYF; cdr3_nt: TGCGCCAGCAGCCAAGATCTAACTAGCGGGGCCACAGATACGCAGTATTTT
clone_size: NA; v_call: TRBV6-1; cdr3_length: 14; j_call: TRBJ2-5; d_call: TRBD2; cdr3_aa: CASSPGTSSETQYF; cdr3_nt: TGTGCCAGCAGTCCTGGGACTAGCTCGGAGACCCAGTACTTC
clone_size: NA; v_call: TRBV6-5; cdr3_length: 15; j_call: TRBJ2-3; d_call: TRBD2; cdr3_aa: CASRSGLAGTDTQYF; cdr3_nt: TGTGCCAGCAGGAGTGGACTAGCGGGTACAGATACGCAGTATTTT
clone_size: once; v_call: TRBV5-4; cdr3_length: 12; j_call: TRBJ2-7; d_call: NA; cdr3_aa: CASSLESYEQYF; cdr3_nt: TGTGCCAGCAGCTTGGAGTCCTACGAGCAGTACTTC
clone_size: NA; v_call: TRBV4-2; cdr3_length: 16; j_call: TRBJ2-7; d_call: TRBD2; cdr3_aa: CASSPSKREGRYEQYF; cdr3_nt: TGTGCCAGCAGCCCCAGCAAGCGGGAGGGGAGGTACGAGCAGTACTTC
clone_size: medium-sized; v_call: TRBV4-3; cdr3_length: 17; j_call: TRBJ2-2; d_call: TRBD2; cdr3_aa: CASSRYPGGPNTGELFF; cdr3_nt: TGCGCCAGCAGCCGATATCCGGGGGGGCCCAACACCGGGGAGCTGTTTTTT
clone_size: NA; v_call: TRBV27; cdr3_length: 12; j_call: TRBJ2-1; d_call: NA; cdr3_aa: CASFGPPGEQFF; cdr3_nt: TGTGCCAGCTTTGGGCCGCCGGGAGAGCAGTTCTTC
clone_size: NA; v_call: TRBV2; cdr3_length: 16; j_call: TRBJ1-4; d_call: NA; cdr3_aa: CASSRRGRATNEKLFF; cdr3_nt: TGTGCCAGCAGTCGCCGGGGGCGTGCAACTAATGAAAAACTGTTTTTT
clone_size: NA; v_call: TRBV4-1; cdr3_length: 18; j_call: TRBJ2-7; d_call: TRBD2; cdr3_aa: CASSTSPGRGGESYEQYF; cdr3_nt: TGCGCCAGCAGCACGAGCCCCGGACGGGGGGGGGAGTCCTACGAGCAGTACTTC
clone_size: NA; v_call: TRBV5-4; cdr3_length: 12; j_call: TRBJ2-1; d_call: NA; cdr3_aa: CASSSHGNEQFF; cdr3_nt: TGTGCCAGCAGCTCCCATGGGAATGAGCAGTTCTTC
clone_size: NA; v_call: TRBV9; cdr3_length: 14; j_call: TRBJ2-7; d_call: NA; cdr3_aa: CASSEGWGQEGQYF; cdr3_nt: TGTGCCAGCAGCGAGGGCTGGGGGCAGGAAGGGCAGTACTTC
clone_size: NA; v_call: TRBV4-1; cdr3_length: 15; j_call: TRBJ2-7; d_call: NA; cdr3_aa: CASSPTGDSSYEQYF; cdr3_nt: TGCGCCAGCAGCCCCACGGGGGACAGCTCCTACGAGCAGTACTTC
clone_size: NA; v_call: TRBV29-1; cdr3_length: 13; j_call: TRBJ2-1; d_call: NA; cdr3_aa: CSTSRPNYNEQFF; cdr3_nt: TGCAGCACCAGCCGGCCCAATTACAATGAGCAGTTCTTC
clone_size: NA; v_call: TRBV5-6; cdr3_length: 15; j_call: TRBJ2-7; d_call: NA; cdr3_aa: CASSVDMGYPYEQYF; cdr3_nt: TGTGCCAGCAGCGTGGATATGGGGTACCCCTACGAGCAGTACTTC
clone_size: NA; v_call: TRBV11-2; cdr3_length: 13; j_call: TRBJ2-5; d_call: NA; cdr3_aa: CASSSPTQETQYF; cdr3_nt: TGTGCCAGCAGCTCCCCAACCCAAGAGACCCAGTACTTC
clone_size: once; v_call: TRBV6-1; cdr3_length: 18; j_call: TRBJ2-7; d_call: TRBD1; cdr3_aa: CASSEALAGQGGWDEQYF; cdr3_nt: TGTGCCAGCAGTGAAGCTTTGGCTGGACAGGGGGGCTGGGACGAGCAGTACTTC
clone_size: NA; v_call: TRBV27; cdr3_length: 13; j_call: TRBJ2-7; d_call: NA; cdr3_aa: CASSPFMAYEQYF; cdr3_nt: TGTGCCAGCAGCCCGTTTATGGCCTACGAGCAGTACTTC
clone_size: NA; v_call: TRBV14; cdr3_length: 17; j_call: TRBJ1-2; d_call: NA; cdr3_aa: CASSQDRVASHLYGYTF; cdr3_nt: TGTGCCAGCAGCCAAGATCGAGTGGCCAGCCACCTATATGGCTACACCTTC
clone_size: NA; v_call: TRBV30; cdr3_length: 13; j_call: TRBJ2-1; d_call: NA; cdr3_aa: CALTGQPYNEQFF; cdr3_nt: TGTGCCCTAACCGGACAGCCATACAATGAGCAGTTCTTC
clone_size: NA; v_call: TRBV7-9; cdr3_length: 12; j_call: TRBJ2-5; d_call: NA; cdr3_aa: CASSFGTAIPYF; cdr3_nt: TGTGCCAGCAGCTTTGGCACCGCGATTCCGTACTTC
clone_size: NA; v_call: TRBV29-1; cdr3_length: 11; j_call: TRBJ1-2; d_call: NA; cdr3_aa: CSVDREGGYTF; cdr3_nt: TGCAGCGTTGACAGGGAGGGTGGCTACACCTTC
clone_size: NA; v_call: TRBV4-1; cdr3_length: 14; j_call: TRBJ1-4; d_call: TRBD1; cdr3_aa: CASSLQGTNEKLFF; cdr3_nt: TGCGCCAGCAGCCTACAGGGGACTAATGAAAAACTGTTTTTT